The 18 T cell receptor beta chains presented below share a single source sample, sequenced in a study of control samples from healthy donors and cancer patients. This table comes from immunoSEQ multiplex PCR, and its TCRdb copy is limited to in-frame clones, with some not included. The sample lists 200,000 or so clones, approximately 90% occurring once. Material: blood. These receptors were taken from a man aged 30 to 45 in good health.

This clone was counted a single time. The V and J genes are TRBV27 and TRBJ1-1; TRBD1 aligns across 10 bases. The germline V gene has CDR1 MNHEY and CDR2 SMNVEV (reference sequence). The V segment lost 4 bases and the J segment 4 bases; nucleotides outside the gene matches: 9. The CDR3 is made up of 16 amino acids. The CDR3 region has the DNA TGTGCCAGCAGTTGGCGACAGGGGGCTTTGGGCACTGAAGCTTTCTTT. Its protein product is CASSWRQGALGTEAFF.

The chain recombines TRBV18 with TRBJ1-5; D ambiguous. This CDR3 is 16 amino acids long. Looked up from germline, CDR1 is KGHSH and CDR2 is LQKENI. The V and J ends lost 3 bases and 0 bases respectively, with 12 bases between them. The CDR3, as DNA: TGTGCCAGCTCACCGGGAGTCTCTAATAGCAATCAGCCCCAGCATTTT. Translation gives CASSPGVSNSNQPQHF.

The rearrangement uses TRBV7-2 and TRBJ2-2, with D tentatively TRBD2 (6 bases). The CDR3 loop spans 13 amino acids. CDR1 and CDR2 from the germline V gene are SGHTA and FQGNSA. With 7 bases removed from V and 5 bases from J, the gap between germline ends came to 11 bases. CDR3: CASKYGGTGELFF. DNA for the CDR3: TGTGCCAGCAAGTATGGGGGGACCGGGGAGCTGTTTTTT. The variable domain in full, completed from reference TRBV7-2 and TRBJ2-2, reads GAGVSQSPSNKVTEKGKDVELRCDPISGHTALYWYRQSLGQGLEFLIYFQGNSAPDKSGLPSDRFSAERTGGSVSTLTIQRTQQEDSAVYLCASKYGGTGELFFGEGSRLTVL.

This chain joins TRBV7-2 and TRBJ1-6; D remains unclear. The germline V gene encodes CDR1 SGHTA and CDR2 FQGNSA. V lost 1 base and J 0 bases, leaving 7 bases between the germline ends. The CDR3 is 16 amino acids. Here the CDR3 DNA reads TGTGCCAGCAGCTTAGGCCCGAGCTCCTATAATTCACCCCTCCACTTT. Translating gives CASSLGPSSYNSPLHF.

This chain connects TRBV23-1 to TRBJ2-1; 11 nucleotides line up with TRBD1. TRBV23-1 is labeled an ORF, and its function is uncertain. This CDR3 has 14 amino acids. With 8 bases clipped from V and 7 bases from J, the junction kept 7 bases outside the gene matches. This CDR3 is CASFGQGATNEQFF. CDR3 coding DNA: TGCGCCAGCTTCGGACAGGGGGCTACGAATGAGCAGTTCTTC.

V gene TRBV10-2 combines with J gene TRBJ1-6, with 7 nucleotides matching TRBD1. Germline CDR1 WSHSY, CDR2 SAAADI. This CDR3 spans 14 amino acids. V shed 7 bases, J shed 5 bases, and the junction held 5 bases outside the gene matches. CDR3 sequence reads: CASNGGQDNSPLHF. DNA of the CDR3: TGCGCCAGCAACGGTGGACAGGATAATTCACCCCTCCACTTT.

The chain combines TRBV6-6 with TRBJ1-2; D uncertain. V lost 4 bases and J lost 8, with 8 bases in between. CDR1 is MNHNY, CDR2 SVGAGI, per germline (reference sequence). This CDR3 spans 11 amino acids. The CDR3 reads CASSWGLGYTF. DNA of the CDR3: TGTGCCAGCAGTTGGGGTCTCGGCTACACCTTC.

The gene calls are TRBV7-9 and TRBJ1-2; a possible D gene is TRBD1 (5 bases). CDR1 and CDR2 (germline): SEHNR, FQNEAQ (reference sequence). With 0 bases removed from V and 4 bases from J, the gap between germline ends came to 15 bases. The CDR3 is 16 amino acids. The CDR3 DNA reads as TGTGCCAGCAGCTTAGCGTTGGAGGGGTTCGCCTATGGCTACACCTTC. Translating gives CASSLALEGFAYGYTF.

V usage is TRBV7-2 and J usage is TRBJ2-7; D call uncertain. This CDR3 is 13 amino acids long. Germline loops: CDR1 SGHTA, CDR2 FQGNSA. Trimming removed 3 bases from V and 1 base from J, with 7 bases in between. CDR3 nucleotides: TGTGCCAGCAGCTTGCCAGTGTCCTACGAGCAGTACTTC. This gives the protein CASSLPVSYEQYF.

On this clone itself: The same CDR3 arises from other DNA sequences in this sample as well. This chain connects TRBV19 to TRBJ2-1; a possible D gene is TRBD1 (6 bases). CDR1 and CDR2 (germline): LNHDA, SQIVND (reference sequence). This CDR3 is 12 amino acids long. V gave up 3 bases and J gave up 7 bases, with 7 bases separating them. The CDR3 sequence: CASSITGNEQFF. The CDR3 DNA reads TGTGCCAGTAGTATTACAGGGAATGAGCAGTTCTTC. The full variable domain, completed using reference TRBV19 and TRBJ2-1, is DGGITQSPKYLFRKEGQNVTLSCEQNLNHDAMYWYRQDPGQGLRLIYYSQIVNDFQKGDIAEGYSVSREKKESFPLTVTSAQKNPTAFYLCASSITGNEQFFGPGTRLTVL.

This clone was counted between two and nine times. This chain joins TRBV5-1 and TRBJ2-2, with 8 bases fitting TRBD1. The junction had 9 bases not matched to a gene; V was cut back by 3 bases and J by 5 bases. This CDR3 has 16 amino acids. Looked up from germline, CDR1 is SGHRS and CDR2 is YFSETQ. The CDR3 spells CASSSPRDRRTGELFF. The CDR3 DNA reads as TGCGCCAGCAGCTCGCCCCGGGACAGGCGGACCGGGGAGCTGTTTTTT.

CDR3 DNA sequence: TGTGCCAGCAGTCAGGGGCAGGTTAATGAAAAACTGTTTTTT. This translates into CASSQGQVNEKLFF. This chain connects TRBV7-9 to TRBJ1-4; maybe TRBD1 (6 bases). The germline gives CDR1 SEHNR, CDR2 FQNEAQ (reference sequence). The length of the CDR3 is 14 residues. V gave up 6 bases and J gave up 4 bases, with 12 bases separating them.

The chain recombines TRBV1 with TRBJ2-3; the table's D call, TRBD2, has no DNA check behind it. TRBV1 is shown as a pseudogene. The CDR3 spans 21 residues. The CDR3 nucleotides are TGCACCAGCAGCCAAGATAGTGTGGGCGCTAGCGGGGGGGCCGGGGCAGATACGCAGTATTTT. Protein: CTSSQDSVGASGGAGADTQYF.

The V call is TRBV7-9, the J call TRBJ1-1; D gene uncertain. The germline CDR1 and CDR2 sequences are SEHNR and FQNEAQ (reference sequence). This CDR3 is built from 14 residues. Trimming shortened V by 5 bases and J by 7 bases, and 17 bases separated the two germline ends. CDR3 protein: CASSQCHSLCEAFF. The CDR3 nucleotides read TGTGCCAGCAGCCAGTGTCACAGTCTTTGTGAAGCTTTCTTT. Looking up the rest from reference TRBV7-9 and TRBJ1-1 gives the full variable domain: DTGVSQNPRHKITKRGQNVTFRCDPISEHNRLYWYRQTLGQGPEFLTYFQNEAQLEKSRLLSDRFSAERPKGSFSTLEIQRTEQGDSAMYLCASSQCHSLCEAFFGQGTRLTVV.

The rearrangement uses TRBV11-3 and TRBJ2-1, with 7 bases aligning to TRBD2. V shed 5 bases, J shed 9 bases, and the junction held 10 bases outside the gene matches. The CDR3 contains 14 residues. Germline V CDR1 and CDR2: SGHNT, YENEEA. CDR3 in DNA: TGTGCCAGCAGCACGGGACTATCCCAGGGTGAGCAGTTCTTC. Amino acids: CASSTGLSQGEQFF.

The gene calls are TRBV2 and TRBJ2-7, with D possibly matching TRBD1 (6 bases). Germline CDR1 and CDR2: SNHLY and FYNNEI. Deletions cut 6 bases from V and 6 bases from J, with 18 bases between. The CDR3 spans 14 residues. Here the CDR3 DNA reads TGTGCCAGCAGGGCGAACAGGGTGTTTGGCGAGCAGTACTTC. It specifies CASRANRVFGEQYF.

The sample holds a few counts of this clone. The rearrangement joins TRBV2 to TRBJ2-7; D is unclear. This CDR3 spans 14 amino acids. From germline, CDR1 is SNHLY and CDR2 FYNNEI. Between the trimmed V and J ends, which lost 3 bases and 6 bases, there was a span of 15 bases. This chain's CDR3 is CASSDWSVMGEQYF. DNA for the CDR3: TGTGCCAGCAGTGATTGGTCAGTTATGGGCGAGCAGTACTTC.

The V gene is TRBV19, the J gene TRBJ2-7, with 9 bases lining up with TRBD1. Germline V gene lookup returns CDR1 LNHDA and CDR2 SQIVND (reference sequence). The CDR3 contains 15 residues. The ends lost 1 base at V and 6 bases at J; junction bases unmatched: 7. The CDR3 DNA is TGTGCCAGTAGTATAGGGGGACAGGGAATCGGCGAGCAGTACTTC. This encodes CASSIGGQGIGEQYF.